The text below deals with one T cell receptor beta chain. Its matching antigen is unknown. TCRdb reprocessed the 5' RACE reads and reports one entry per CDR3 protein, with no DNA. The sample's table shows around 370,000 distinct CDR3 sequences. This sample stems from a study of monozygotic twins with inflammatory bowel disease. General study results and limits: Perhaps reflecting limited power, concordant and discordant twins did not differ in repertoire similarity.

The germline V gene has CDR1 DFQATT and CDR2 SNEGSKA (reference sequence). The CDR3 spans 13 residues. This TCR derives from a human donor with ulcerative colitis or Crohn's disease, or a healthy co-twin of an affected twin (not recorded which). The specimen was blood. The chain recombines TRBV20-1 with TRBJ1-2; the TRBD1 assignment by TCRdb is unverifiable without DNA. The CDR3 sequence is CSATGGLNYGYTF.